The rows below give T cell receptor beta chains drawn from one sample of a study of blood T cell repertoires in COVID-19. This table comes from immunoSEQ multiplex PCR, and its TCRdb copy is limited to in-frame clones, with some not included. The sample comprises over 150,000 clones, roughly four fifths of which are singletons, and 6% to 8.5% rests with the top ten. Material: peripheral blood. These receptor sequences come from a woman in her 70s with COVID-19, enrolled during active disease. The CDR3 runs from the conserved cysteine through the conserved F or W. D genes are given only for firm matches. Only part of the rows carry a size: once, few, many, or a class if the clone is expanded.

DNA: TGTGCCATCAGTGTATCGAGAGAATATGGCTACACCTTC
CDR3: CAISVSREYGYTF
V: TRBV10-3
J: TRBJ1-2
size: .
D: .

DNA: TGTGCCACCAGTGCCACGACAGGGGCGATCTACGAGCAGTACTTC
CDR3: CATSATTGAIYEQYF
V: TRBV24-1
J: TRBJ2-7
size: few
D: TRBD1

DNA: TGTGCCAGCAGTCCAGGGAACACCATATATTTT
CDR3: CASSPGNTIYF
V: TRBV2
J: TRBJ1-3
size: .
D: .

DNA: TGTGCCAGCTCCCAAACAGGGGACACTGAAGCTTTCTTT
CDR3: CASSQTGDTEAFF
V: TRBV18
J: TRBJ1-1
size: .
D: TRBD1

DNA: TGTGCCAGCAGTTACTCGACCCGGGGGACTGAAGCTTTCTTT
CDR3: CASSYSTRGTEAFF
V: TRBV6-6
J: TRBJ1-1
size: few
D: .

DNA: TGCGCCAGCAGCCAAGGGACTAGCGGGAGGGCCAACGAGCAGTACTTC
CDR3: CASSQGTSGRANEQYF
V: TRBV5-1
J: TRBJ2-7
size: once
D: TRBD2

DNA: TGTGCCAGCAGCTTAGGGTTCGGACTAGCGGGAGTCGACAATGAGCAGTTCTTC
CDR3: CASSLGFGLAGVDNEQFF
V: TRBV11-2
J: TRBJ2-1
size: .
D: TRBD2

DNA: TGTGCCAGCAGCTTGGCAGGGGGCAATCAGCCCCAGCATTTT
CDR3: CASSLAGGNQPQHF
V: TRBV5-4
J: TRBJ1-5
size: .
D: .

DNA: TGTGCCAGCAGGAGACAGGGAGACACTGAAGCTTTCTTT
CDR3: CASRRQGDTEAFF
V: TRBV6-5
J: TRBJ1-1
size: .
D: TRBD1

DNA: TGTGCCAGCAGCCAACTAGCGGGACCTTACAATGAGCAGTTCTTC
CDR3: CASSQLAGPYNEQFF
V: TRBV3-1/TRBV3-2
J: TRBJ2-1
size: .
D: TRBD2

DNA: TGTGCCATCAGTGAGTCGAGGGGACAGGTTGGAGAAAAACTGTTTTTT
CDR3: CAISESRGQVGEKLFF
V: TRBV10-3
J: TRBJ1-4
size: .
D: TRBD1

DNA: TGTGCCAGCAGTAAATCGGACTCTATGCGCGGCTACACCTTC
CDR3: CASSKSDSMRGYTF
V: TRBV7-6
J: TRBJ1-2
size: .
D: .

DNA: TGTGCCAGCAGTTTAGGACAGGGAGGGCCGCGGCTCTACACCTTC
CDR3: CASSLGQGGPRLYTF
V: TRBV27
J: TRBJ1-2
size: few
D: TRBD1

DNA: TGTGCCAGCAGCTTATCAGTGGTGCAGGGTAGAGGCTACACCTTC
CDR3: CASSLSVVQGRGYTF
V: TRBV7-8
J: TRBJ1-2
size: few
D: .

DNA: TGTGCCAGCAGAGAAGGTTGGACAGACGGAAATGAGCAGTTCTTC
CDR3: CASREGWTDGNEQFF
V: TRBV25-1
J: TRBJ2-1
size: many
D: .

DNA: TGCGCCAGCAGTCCCAGGGTAACTGACTATGGCTACACCTTC
CDR3: CASSPRVTDYGYTF
V: TRBV10-2
J: TRBJ1-2
size: .
D: .

DNA: TGCGCCAGCAGCTTGGAGGGGACTAGCGCCTACGAGCAGTACTTC
CDR3: CASSLEGTSAYEQYF
V: TRBV5-1
J: TRBJ2-7
size: .
D: TRBD2

DNA: TGTGCCAGCAGACAAGGGGTCTCTGGGGCCAACGTCCTGACTTTC
CDR3: CASRQGVSGANVLTF
V: TRBV6-5
J: TRBJ2-6
size: .
D: .

DNA: TGTGCCAGCAGCAGAACGATGGGTGCACAGGCGCTACAAAACGAGCAGTACTTC
CDR3: CASSRTMGAQALQNEQYF
V: TRBV11-2
J: TRBJ2-7
size: once
D: .

DNA: TGTGCCAGCAGGGTAGGGGGACAGCCTAATCAGCCCCAGCATTTT
CDR3: CASRVGGQPNQPQHF
V: TRBV27
J: TRBJ1-5
size: once
D: TRBD1

DNA: TGTGCCAGCAGCCTTTCCTTTGGGCAGGGCGGGGCCGGGGAGCTGTTTTTT
CDR3: CASSLSFGQGGAGELFF
V: TRBV7-2
J: TRBJ2-2
size: .
D: .

DNA: TGCAGTGCTCGTGGGGCAGCAGGGACTGAAGCTTTCTTT
CDR3: CSARGAAGTEAFF
V: TRBV20-1
J: TRBJ1-1
size: .
D: .

DNA: TGTGCCAGTAGTATAAAGACAGGGGAAACCGGGGAGCTGTTTTTT
CDR3: CASSIKTGETGELFF
V: TRBV19
J: TRBJ2-2
size: .
D: TRBD1

DNA: TGTGCCAGCTCACCTGGGACAGGGACGGATGGAAACACCATATATTTT
CDR3: CASSPGTGTDGNTIYF
V: TRBV18
J: TRBJ1-3
size: .
D: TRBD1

DNA: TGTGCCAGCAGTCCTACACCCGGACAGGGGGCGGACAATGAGCAGTTCTTC
CDR3: CASSPTPGQGADNEQFF
V: TRBV28
J: TRBJ2-1
size: .
D: TRBD1